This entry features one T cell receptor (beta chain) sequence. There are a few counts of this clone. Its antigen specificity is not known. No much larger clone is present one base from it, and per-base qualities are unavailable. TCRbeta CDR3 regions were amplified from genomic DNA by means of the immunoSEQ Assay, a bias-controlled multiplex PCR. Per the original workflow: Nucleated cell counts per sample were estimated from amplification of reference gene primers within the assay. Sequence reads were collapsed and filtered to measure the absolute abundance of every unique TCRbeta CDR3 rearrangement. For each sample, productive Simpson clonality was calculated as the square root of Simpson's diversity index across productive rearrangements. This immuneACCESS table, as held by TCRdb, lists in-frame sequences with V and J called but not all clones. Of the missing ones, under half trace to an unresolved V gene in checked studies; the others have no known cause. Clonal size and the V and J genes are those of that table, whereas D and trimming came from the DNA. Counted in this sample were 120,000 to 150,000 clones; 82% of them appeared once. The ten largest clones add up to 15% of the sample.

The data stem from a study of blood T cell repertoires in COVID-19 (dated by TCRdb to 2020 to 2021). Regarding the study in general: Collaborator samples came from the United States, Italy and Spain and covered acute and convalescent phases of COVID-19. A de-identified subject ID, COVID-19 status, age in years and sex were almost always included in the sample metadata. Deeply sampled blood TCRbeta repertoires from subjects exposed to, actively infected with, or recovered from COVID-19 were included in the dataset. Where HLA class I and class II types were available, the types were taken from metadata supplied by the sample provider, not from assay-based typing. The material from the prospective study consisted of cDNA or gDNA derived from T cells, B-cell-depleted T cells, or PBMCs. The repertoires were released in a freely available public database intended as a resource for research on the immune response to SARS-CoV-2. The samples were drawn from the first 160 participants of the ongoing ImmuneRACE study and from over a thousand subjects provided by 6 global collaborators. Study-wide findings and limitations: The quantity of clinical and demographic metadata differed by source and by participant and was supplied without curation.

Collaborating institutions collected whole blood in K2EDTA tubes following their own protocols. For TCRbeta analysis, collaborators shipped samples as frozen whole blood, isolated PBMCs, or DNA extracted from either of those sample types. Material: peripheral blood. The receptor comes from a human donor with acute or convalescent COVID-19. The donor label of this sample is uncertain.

The DNA is as follows: TGTGCCAGCAGCCAAAAACAGGGGCAGCCCCAGCATTTT. Translated, it gives CASSQKQGQPQHF. The chain is encoded by TRBV4-2 joined to TRBJ1-5, and 7 bases in between align with TRBD1. The CDR3 numbers 13 residues from cysteine through phenylalanine. The entry retains the CDR3 DNA only, 39 bases that are in frame from base 1. The germline V end is reduced by 2 bases and the J end by 7 bases; junction bases left unmatched: 2. The germline V gene supplies CDR1 LGHNA and CDR2 YNFKEQ.